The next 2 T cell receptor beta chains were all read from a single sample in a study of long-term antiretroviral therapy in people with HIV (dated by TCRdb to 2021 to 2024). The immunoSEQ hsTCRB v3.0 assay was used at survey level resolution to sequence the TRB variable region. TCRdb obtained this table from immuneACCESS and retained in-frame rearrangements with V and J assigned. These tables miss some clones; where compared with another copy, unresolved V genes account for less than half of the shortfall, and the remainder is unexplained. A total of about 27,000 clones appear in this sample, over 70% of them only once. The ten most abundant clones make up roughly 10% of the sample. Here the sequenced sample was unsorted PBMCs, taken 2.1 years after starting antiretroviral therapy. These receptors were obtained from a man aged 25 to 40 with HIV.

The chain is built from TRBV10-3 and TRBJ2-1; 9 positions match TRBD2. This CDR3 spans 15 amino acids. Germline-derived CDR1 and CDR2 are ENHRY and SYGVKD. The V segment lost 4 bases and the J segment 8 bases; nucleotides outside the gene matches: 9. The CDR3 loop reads CAISAGTSNFDEQFF. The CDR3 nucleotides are TGTGCCATCAGTGCCGGGACTAGCAACTTCGATGAGCAGTTCTTC.

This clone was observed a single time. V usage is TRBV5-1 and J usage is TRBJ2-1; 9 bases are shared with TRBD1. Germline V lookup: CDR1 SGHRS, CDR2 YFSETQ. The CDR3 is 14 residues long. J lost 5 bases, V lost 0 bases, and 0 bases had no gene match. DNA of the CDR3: TGCGCCAGCAGCTTGGACAGGGGGCACAATGAGCAGTTCTTC. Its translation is CASSLDRGHNEQFF. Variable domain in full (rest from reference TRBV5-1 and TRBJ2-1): KAGVTQTPRYLIKTRGQQVTLSCSPISGHRSVSWYQQTPGQGLQFLFEYFSETQRNKGNFPGRFSGRQFSNSRSEMNVSTLELGDSALYLCASSLDRGHNEQFFGPGTRLTVL.